This paragraph covers one TCR beta chain sequence. This CDR3 contains 15 residues. Trimming took 1 base from V and 5 from J; bases not matched to a gene: 5. CDR1 is SGHDT, CDR2 YYEEEE, per germline. Profiling relied on immunoSEQ multiplex PCR, and the TCRdb table lists in-frame clones only, not all of them. Seen here are 250,000 or so clones, about 82% observed once, and the top ten hold about 12%. The data are from a study of blood T cell repertoires in COVID-19. The source is a man aged 80 or over with acute or convalescent COVID-19. The rearrangement links TRBV5-6 to TRBJ2-5; 10 positions match TRBD2. Sequences were obtained from peripheral blood. The CDR3 DNA follows: TGTGCCAGCAGCTTGACAGCGGGGGGGCGGGAGACCCAGTACTTC. This gives the protein CASSLTAGGRETQYF.